This T cell receptor (beta chain) was obtained from a study of T cells expressing NK-cell markers. Study details: The TCR beta repertoires originated in sorted CD3+CD56+NKG2C+, CD3+CD56+NKG2C- and CD3+CD56-NKG2C+ T cells. The authors sequenced eight donors, of whom seven were HCMV-seropositive and one was seronegative.

Findings and limits, study-wide: A handful of donors likewise had their CD3+CD56-NKG2C+ fraction led by these clonotypes.

In regard to this clonotype: Its antigen is unidentified.

TCRdb reprocessed the 5' RACE reads and stores each CDR3 protein as one record, lacking DNA. This sample contains over 13,000 distinct CDR3 sequences. This TCR was sampled from a man aged 18-70 years in good health. Sequencing was done on a sample of blood T cells: a sorted CD56 or NKG2C T cell subset, CD4+ or CD8+ T cells, or bulk PBMC T cells (not recorded which).

The CDR3: CASSLAEQRETQYF. The chain has TRBV7-2 and TRBJ2-5. Germline CDR1 is SGHTA and CDR2 is FQGNSA. The CDR3 contains 14 residues. The variable domain in full, completed from reference TRBV7-2 and TRBJ2-5, reads GAGVSQSPSNKVTEKGKDVELRCDPISGHTALYWYRQSLGQGLEFLIYFQGNSAPDKSGLPSDRFSAERTGGSVSTLTIQRTQQEDSAVYLCASSLAEQRETQYFGPGTRLLVL.